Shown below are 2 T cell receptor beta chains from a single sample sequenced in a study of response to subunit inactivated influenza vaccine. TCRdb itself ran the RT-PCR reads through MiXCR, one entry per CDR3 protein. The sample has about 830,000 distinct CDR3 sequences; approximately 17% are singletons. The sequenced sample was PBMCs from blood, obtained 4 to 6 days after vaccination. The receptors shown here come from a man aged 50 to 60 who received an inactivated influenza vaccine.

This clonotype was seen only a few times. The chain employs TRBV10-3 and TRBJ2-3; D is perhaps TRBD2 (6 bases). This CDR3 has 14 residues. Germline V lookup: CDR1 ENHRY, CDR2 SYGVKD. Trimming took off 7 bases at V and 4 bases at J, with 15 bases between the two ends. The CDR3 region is CAIKAGTTSDTQYF. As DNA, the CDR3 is TGTGCCATCAAGGCGGGGACCACATCAGATACGCAGTATTTT.

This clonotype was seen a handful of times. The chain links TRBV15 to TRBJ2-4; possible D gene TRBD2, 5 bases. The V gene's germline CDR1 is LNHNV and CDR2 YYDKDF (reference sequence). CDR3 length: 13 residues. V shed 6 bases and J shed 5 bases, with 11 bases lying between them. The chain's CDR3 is CATSAGNQNIQYF. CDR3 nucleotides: TGTGCCACCAGTGCCGGGAATCAAAACATTCAGTACTTC.